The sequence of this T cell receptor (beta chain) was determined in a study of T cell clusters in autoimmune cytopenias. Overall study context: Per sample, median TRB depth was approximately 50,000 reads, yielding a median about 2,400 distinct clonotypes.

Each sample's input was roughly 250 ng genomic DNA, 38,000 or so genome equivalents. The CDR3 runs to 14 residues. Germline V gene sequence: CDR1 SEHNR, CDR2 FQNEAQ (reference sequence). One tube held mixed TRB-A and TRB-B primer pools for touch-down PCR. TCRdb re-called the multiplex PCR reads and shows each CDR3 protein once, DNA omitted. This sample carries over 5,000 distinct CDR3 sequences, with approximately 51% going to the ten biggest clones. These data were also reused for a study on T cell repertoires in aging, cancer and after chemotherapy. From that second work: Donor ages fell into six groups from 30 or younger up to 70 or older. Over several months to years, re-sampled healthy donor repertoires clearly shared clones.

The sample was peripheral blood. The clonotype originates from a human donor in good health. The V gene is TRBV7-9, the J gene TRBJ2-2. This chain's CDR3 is CASSFGGYTGELFF.